Given below is one TCR beta chain in context. Its antigen is currently unknown. This specimen belongs to a study of T cell repertoires in cytomegalovirus infection. V gave up 0 bases and J gave up 4 bases, with 11 bases separating them. The CDR3 has 15 amino acids. CDR1 and CDR2 from the germline V gene are SGDLS and YYNGEE. TCRdb re-called the reads through MiXCR, storing one row per CDR3 protein. Of about 890,000 distinct CDR3 sequences listed, 31% are singletons. The chain is built from TRBV9 and TRBJ1-5, with no clear D. This specimen was cultured CD8+ T cells from PBMCs, taken from culture after CMV antigen stimulation. This TCR derives from a human donor in good health (CMV status not recorded). Some clones in this sample may be carry-over from other donors' samples. The CDR3 region has the DNA TGTGCCAGCAGCGTAGCTTACGGAATTAATCAGCCCCAGCATTTT. Translation: CASSVAYGINQPQHF.